The sequence of this T cell receptor beta chain was determined in a study of T cells in Graves' hyperthyroidism and ophthalmopathy. Study overall: Before treatment of any kind, peripheral blood was taken at initial diagnosis.

Trimming at V came to 7 bases and at J to 4 bases, leaving 3 bases not matched to a gene. The CDR3 has 15 amino acids. Germline CDR1 reads MDHEN; CDR2 reads SYDVKM. Graves' hyperthyroidism was deemed stable given no ophthalmopathy progression within 18 months. This clonotype was seen at least ten times. The CDR3 regions of TCR beta were amplified from RNA transcripts. An initial round of RT-PCR targeting the TCR CDR3 relied on the HTBI primer set. TCRdb independently ran MiXCR on the multiplex PCR reads; one entry per CDR3 protein. The table shows 550,000 to 800,000 distinct CDR3 sequences, with around 15% occurring only once.

The chain is built from TRBV28 and TRBJ2-1; 14 nucleotides match TRBD2. The specimen sequenced was blood. The TCR was taken from a man aged 18 to 29 with Graves' hyperthyroidism. As DNA, the CDR3 is TGTGCCAGCAACGGACTAGCGGGAGGTTACAATGAGCAGTTCTTC. It specifies CASNGLAGGYNEQFF.